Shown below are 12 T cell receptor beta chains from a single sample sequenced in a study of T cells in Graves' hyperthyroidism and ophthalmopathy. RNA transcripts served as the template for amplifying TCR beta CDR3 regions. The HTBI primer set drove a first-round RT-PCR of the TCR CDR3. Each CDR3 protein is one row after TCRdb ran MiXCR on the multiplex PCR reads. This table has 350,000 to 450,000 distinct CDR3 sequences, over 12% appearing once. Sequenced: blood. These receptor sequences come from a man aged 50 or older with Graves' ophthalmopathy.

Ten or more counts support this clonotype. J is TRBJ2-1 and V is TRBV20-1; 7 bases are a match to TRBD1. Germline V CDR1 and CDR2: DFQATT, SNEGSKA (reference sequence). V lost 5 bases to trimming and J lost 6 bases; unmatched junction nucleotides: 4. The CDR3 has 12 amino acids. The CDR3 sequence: CSAWTGGNEQFF. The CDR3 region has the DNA TGCAGTGCTTGGACAGGAGGCAATGAGCAGTTCTTC.

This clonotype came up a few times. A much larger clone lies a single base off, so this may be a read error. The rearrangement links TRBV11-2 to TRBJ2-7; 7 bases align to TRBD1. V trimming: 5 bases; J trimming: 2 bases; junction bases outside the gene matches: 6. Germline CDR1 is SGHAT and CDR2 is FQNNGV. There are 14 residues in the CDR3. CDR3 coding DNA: TGTGCCAGCAGCCTCCGAGGGACAGCCTACGAGCAGTACTTC. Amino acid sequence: CASSLRGTAYEQYF.

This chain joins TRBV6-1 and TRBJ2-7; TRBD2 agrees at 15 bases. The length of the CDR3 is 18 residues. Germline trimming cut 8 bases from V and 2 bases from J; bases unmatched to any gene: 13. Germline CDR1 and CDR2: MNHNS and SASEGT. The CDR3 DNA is TGTGCCAGCTCAACGGGGACTAGCGGGAGGATAATCCCCTACGAGCAGTACTTC. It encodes CASSTGTSGRIIPYEQYF.

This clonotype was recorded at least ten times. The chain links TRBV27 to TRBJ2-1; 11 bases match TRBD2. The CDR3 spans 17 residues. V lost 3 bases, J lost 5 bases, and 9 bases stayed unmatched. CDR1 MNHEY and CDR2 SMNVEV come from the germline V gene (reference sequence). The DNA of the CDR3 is TGTGCCAGCAGTTTTTTTAGCGGGAGGGCCGCTCACAATGAGCAGTTCTTC. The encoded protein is CASSFFSGRAAHNEQFF.

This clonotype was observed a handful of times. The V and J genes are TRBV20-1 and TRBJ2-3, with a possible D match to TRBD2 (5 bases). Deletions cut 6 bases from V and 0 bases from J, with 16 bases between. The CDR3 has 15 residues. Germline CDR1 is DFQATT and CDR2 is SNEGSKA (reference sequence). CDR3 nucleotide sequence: TGCAGTGCACCTGACTACGCCAGGAGCACAGATACGCAGTATTTT. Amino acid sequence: CSAPDYARSTDTQYF.

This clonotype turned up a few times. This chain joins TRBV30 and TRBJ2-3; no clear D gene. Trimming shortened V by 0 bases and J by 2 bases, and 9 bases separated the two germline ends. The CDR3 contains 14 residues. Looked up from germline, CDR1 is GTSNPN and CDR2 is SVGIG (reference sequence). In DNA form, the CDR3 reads TGTGCCTGGAGTGTAGGCGCAGTCACAGATACGCAGTATTTT. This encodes CAWSVGAVTDTQYF.

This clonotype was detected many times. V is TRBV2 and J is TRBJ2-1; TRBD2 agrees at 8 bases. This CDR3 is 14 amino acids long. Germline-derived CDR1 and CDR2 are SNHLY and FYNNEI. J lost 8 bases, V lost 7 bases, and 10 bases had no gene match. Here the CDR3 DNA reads TGTGCCAGCACGACGGGACTAGTTTCATATGAGCAGTTCTTC. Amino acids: CASTTGLVSYEQFF.

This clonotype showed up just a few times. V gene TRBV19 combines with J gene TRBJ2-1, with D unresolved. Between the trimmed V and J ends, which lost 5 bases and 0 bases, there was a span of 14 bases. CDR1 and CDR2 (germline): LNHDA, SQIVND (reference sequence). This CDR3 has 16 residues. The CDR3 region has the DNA TGTGCCAGTAGTGGTACTTCGGTGAGCTCCTACAATGAGCAGTTCTTC. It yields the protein CASSGTSVSSYNEQFF.

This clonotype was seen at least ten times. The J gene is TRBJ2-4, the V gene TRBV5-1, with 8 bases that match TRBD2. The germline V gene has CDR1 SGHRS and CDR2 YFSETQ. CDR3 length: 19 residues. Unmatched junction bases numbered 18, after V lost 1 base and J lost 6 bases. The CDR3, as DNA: TGCGCCAGCAGCTTGAACTCGCCGACTAGCGTTCCCCCGGGAAACATTCAGTACTTC. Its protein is CASSLNSPTSVPPGNIQYF.

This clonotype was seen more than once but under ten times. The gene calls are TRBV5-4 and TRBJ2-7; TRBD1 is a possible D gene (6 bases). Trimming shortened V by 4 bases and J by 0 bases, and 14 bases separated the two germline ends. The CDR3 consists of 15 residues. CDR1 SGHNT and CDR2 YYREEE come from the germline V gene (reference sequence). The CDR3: CASSPQGTSSYEQYF. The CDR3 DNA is TGTGCCAGCAGCCCCCAGGGGACAAGCTCCTACGAGCAGTACTTC.

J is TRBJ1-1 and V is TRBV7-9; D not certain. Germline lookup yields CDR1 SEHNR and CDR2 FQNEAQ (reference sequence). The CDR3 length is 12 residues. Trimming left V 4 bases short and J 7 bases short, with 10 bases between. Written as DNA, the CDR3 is TGTGCCAGCAGCTACCTGAACGGTGAAGCTTTCTTT. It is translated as CASSYLNGEAFF.

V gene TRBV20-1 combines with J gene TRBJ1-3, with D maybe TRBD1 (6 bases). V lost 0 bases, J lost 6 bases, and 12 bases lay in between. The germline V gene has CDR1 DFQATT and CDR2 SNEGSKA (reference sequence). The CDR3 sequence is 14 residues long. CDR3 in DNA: TGCAGTGCTAGAGATCCGGGGGGCGAAAACACCATATATTTT. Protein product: CSARDPGGENTIYF.